Listed here are 11 T cell receptor beta chains from one sample, sequenced in a study of OX40 agonist ivuxolimab in advanced cancers. The protocol was immunoSEQ multiplex PCR, while the TCRdb copy is restricted to in-frame clones and leaves out a portion. The repertoire has approximately 77,000 clones, about 90% of them found once; the top ten carry roughly 0.56%. The material sequenced was CD4+ or CD8+ T cells sorted from blood, taken in a trial of the OX40 agonist ivuxolimab. Every receptor here comes from an adult with an advanced solid tumor such as melanoma, head and neck, liver or kidney cancer.

The rearrangement uses TRBV6-6 and TRBJ2-7; the match to TRBD2 covers 8 bases. The CDR3 totals 14 residues. Germline trimming cut 0 bases from V and 6 bases from J; bases unmatched to any gene: 4. CDR1 and CDR2 (germline): MNHNY, SVGAGI (reference sequence). The CDR3 DNA reads TGTGCCAGCAGTTACTCTGAGCGGGAGTCCGAGCAGTACTTC. This gives the protein CASSYSERESEQYF.

The chain combines TRBV6-5 with TRBJ1-5; 7 bases line up with TRBD1. This CDR3 has 15 residues. CDR1 and CDR2 from the germline V gene are MNHEY and SVGAGI. V dropped 7 bases and J dropped 3; count of bases not matched to a gene: 9. CDR3: CASTSRGGLNQPQHF. The CDR3 DNA follows: TGTGCCAGCACCTCCAGGGGGGGTCTCAATCAGCCCCAGCATTTT.

This clone was seen a single time. This rearrangement joins TRBV5-3 to TRBJ2-2; 9 nucleotides agree with TRBD2. TRBV5-3 qualifies as an ORF whose function is uncertain. This CDR3 spans 16 amino acids. The V gene end was trimmed by 1 base and the J gene end by 1 base; junction bases not matched to a gene: 2. DNA for the CDR3: TGTGCCAGAAGCTTGAGGCGGGAGGGGAACACCGGGGAGCTGTTTTTT. Translated, it gives CARSLRREGNTGELFF.

This chain joins TRBV5-8 and TRBJ1-2, with unresolved D. V shed 2 bases and J shed 2 bases, with 7 bases lying between them. This CDR3 spans 13 amino acids. Germline loops: CDR1 SGHTS, CDR2 YDEGEE. The CDR3 reads CASSFGSNYGYTF. The CDR3 region has the DNA TGTGCCAGCAGCTTCGGGTCCAACTATGGCTACACCTTC.

This clone was observed a single time. The CDR3 DNA sequence: TGTGCCAGCAGCGTCGGGACGGCCACCGGGGAGCTGTTTTTT. Its protein product is CASSVGTATGELFF. The V call is TRBV9, the J call TRBJ2-2; perhaps D is TRBD1 or TRBD2 (5 bases each). The germline V gene encodes CDR1 SGDLS and CDR2 YYNGEE. There are 14 residues in the CDR3. V lost 2 bases and J lost 4, with 9 bases in between.

In this sample, this clone turned up once. The V and J genes are TRBV19 and TRBJ1-2; D not certain. V was trimmed by 2 bases and J by 0 bases, leaving 7 bases between them. The germline CDR1 and CDR2 sequences are LNHDA and SQIVND (reference sequence). CDR3 length equals 14 residues. The CDR3 protein is CASSIRLSNYGYTF. The CDR3 bases are TGTGCCAGTAGTATACGGTTATCTAACTATGGCTACACCTTC.

The chain is built from TRBV5-1 and TRBJ1-2; D call uncertain. The CDR3 is made up of 12 amino acids. The V gene's germline CDR1 is SGHRS and CDR2 YFSETQ. Trimming removed 3 bases from V and 8 bases from J, with 11 bases in between. Here the CDR3 reads CASSSGGIGYTF. In DNA form, the CDR3 reads TGCGCCAGCAGCTCGGGCGGGATAGGCTACACCTTC.

This chain joins TRBV27 and TRBJ2-1, with 9 bases aligning to TRBD2. The J segment lost 7 bases and the V segment lost 6 bases, leaving 7 bases of the junction unmatched. There are 14 residues in the CDR3. Germline V CDR1 and CDR2: MNHEY, SMNVEV (reference sequence). The CDR3: CASRVAGVGNEQFF. CDR3 coding DNA: TGTGCCAGCAGGGTAGCGGGAGTGGGGAATGAGCAGTTCTTC.

Only one count was recorded for this clone. The chain uses TRBV30 and TRBJ1-5; 8 bases agree with TRBD1. Germline CDR1 GTSNPN, CDR2 SVGIG (reference sequence). The V gene end was trimmed by 3 bases and the J gene end by 1 base; junction bases not matched to a gene: 8. The CDR3 runs 16 residues. The CDR3 DNA reads as TGTGCCTGGAGCGGTCCAGGGGGCCGGAGCAATCAGCCCCAGCATTTT. Its protein is CAWSGPGGRSNQPQHF.

The V call is TRBV25-1, the J call TRBJ2-7; 11 nucleotides line up with TRBD1. The CDR3 is 14 residues long. CDR1 is MGHDK, CDR2 SYGVNS, per germline. V gave up 6 bases and J gave up 6 bases; unmatched junction bases: 7. The CDR3: CASRDRTGGFEQYF. The CDR3 DNA reads TGTGCCAGCAGAGATCGGACAGGGGGCTTCGAGCAGTACTTC.

The chain has TRBV7-9 and TRBJ2-5; TRBD1 matches 10 bases. Trimming at V came to 5 bases and at J to 2 bases, leaving 5 bases not matched to a gene. Germline CDR1 and CDR2: SEHNR and FQNEAQ (reference sequence). There are 15 residues in the CDR3. This chain's CDR3 is CASSRTGGRQETQYF. The CDR3 DNA follows: TGTGCCAGCAGCCGGACAGGGGGGAGACAAGAGACCCAGTACTTC.